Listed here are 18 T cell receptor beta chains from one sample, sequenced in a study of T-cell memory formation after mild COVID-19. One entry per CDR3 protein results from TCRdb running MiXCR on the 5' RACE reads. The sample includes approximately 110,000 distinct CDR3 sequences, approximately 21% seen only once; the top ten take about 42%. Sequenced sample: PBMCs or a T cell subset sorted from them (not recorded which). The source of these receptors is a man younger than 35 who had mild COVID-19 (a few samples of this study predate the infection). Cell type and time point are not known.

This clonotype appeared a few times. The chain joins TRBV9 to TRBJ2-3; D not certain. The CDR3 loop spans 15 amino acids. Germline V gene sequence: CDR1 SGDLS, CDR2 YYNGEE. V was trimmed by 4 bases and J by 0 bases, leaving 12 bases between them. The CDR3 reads CASSSNNPSTDTQYF. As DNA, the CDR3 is TGTGCCAGCAGCTCTAACAACCCTAGCACAGATACGCAGTATTTT.

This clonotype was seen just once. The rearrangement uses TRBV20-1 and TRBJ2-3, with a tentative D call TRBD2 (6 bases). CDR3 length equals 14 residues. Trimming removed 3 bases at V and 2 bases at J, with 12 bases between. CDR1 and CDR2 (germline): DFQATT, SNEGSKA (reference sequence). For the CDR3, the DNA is TGCAGTGCTAGCCTAGCGCCTTACACAGATACGCAGTATTTT. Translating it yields CSASLAPYTDTQYF.

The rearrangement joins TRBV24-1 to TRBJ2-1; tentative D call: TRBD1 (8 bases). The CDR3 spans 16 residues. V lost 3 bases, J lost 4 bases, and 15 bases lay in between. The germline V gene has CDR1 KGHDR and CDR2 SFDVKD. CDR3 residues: CATSDKGQGGYNEQFF. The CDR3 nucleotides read TGTGCCACCAGTGATAAAGGACAGGGAGGGTACAATGAGCAGTTCTTC.

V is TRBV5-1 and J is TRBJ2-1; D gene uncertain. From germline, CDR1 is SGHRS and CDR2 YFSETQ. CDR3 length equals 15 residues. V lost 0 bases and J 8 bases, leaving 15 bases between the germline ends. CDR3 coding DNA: TGCGCCAGCAGCTTGGGGCCCAAATCATATGATGAGCAGTTCTTC. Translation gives CASSLGPKSYDEQFF.

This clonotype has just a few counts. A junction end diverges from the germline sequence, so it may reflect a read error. CDR3 DNA: TGCGCCAGCAGCCAAGATTGGAACTCCGGGGAGCTGTTTTTT. The encoded protein is CASSQDWNSGELFF. The chain is built from TRBV4-3 and TRBJ2-2; the D is unclear. This CDR3 comprises 14 residues. Germline CDR1 reads LGHNA; CDR2 reads YSLEER.

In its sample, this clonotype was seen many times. DNA of the CDR3: TGTGCCAGCAGTCTCTCTGGAAACACCATATATTTT. Its protein product is CASSLSGNTIYF. This sequence joins TRBV12-3 or TRBV12-4 and TRBJ1-3; D is uncertain. This CDR3 is 12 amino acids long. Deletions cut 5 bases from V and 0 bases from J, with 2 bases between.

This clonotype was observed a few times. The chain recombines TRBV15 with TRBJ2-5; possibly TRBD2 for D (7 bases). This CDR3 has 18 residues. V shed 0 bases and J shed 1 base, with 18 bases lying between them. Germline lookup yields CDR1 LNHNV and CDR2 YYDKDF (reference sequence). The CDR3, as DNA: TGTGCCACCAGCAGAGACGGGGCAGGGAGGGGGATCCAAGAGACCCAGTACTTC. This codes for CATSRDGAGRGIQETQYF.

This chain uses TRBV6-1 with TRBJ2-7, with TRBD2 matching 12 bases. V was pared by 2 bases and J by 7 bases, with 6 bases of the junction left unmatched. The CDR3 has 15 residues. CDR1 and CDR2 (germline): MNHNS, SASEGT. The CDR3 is CASSEILAGGSEQYV. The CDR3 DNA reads TGTGCCAGCAGTGAAATACTAGCGGGGGGATCTGAGCAGTACGTC.

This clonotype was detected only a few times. The CDR3 is CASTRDRVNSPLHF. The CDR3 DNA is TGTGCCAGCACCCGAGACAGGGTTAATTCACCCCTCCACTTT. The chain is built from TRBV7-8 and TRBJ1-6; 7 bases line up with TRBD1. V was pared by 7 bases and J by 6 bases, with 6 bases of the junction left unmatched. The CDR3 totals 14 residues. Germline V gene data show CDR1 as SGHVS and CDR2 as FQNEAQ. Supplemented by reference TRBV7-8 and TRBJ1-6, the full variable domain reads GAGVSQSPRYKVAKRGQDVALRCDPISGHVSLFWYQQALGQGPEFLTYFQNEAQLDKSGLPSDRFFAERPEGSVSTLKIQRTQQEDSAVYLCASTRDRVNSPLHFGNGTRLTVT.

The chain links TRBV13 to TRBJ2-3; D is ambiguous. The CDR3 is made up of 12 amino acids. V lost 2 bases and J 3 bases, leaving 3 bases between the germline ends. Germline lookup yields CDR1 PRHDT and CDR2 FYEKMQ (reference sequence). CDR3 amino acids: CASSLITDTQYF. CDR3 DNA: TGTGCCAGCAGCTTAATAACAGATACGCAGTATTTT.

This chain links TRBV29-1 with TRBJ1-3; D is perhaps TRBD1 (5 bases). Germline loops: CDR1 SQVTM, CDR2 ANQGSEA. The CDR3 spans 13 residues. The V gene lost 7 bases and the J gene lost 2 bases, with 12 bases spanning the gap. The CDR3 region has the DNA TGCAGCGCTAGCAGGGTCACTGGAAACACCATATATTTT. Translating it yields CSASRVTGNTIYF.

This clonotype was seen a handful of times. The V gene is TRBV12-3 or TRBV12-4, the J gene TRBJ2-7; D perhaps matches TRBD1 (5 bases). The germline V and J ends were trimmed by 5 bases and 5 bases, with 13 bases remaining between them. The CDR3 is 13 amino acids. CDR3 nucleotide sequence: TGTGCCAGCAGTCCGGACCCAGGGAACGAGCAGTACGTC. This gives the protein CASSPDPGNEQYV.

CDR3 sequence: CASSVAGEQFF. CDR3 sequence (DNA): TGTGCCAGCAGCGTAGCTGGTGAGCAGTTCTTC. This rearrangement joins TRBV9 to TRBJ2-1; D is unclear. The V gene's germline CDR1 is SGDLS and CDR2 YYNGEE. The length of the CDR3 is 11 residues. Trimming left V 0 bases short and J 9 bases short, with 4 bases between.

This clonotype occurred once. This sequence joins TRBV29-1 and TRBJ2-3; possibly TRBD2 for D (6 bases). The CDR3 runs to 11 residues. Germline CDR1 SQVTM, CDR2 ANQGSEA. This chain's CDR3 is CTGGDPDTQYF. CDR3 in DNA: TGCACTGGAGGGGACCCAGATACGCAGTATTTT.

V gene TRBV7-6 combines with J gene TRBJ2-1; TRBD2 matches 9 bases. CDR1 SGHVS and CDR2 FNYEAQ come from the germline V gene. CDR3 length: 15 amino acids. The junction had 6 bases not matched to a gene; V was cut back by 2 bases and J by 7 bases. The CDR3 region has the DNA TGTGCCAGCAGCTTAACCGCGGGGGGGCTGAATGAGCAGTTCTTC. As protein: CASSLTAGGLNEQFF.

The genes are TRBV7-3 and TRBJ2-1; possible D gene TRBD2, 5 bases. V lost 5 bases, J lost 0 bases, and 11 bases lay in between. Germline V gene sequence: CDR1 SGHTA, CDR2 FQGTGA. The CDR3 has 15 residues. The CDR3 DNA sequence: TGTGCCAGCAGCAAGGACTCAAGCTCCTACAATGAGCAGTTCTTC. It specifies CASSKDSSSYNEQFF.

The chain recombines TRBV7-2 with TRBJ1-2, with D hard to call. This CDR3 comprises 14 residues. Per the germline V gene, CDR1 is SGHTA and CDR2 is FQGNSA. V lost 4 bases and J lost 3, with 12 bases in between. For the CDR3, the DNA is TGTGCCAGCAGCTCCTTCCTAATGGACTATGGCTACACCTTC. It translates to CASSSFLMDYGYTF.

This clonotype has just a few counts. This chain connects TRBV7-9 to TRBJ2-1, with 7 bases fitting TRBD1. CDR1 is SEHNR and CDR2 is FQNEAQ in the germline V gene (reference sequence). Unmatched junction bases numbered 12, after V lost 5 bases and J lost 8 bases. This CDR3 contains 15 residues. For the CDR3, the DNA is TGTGCCAGCAGCCGATGGGACAGTGGCGAGGATGAGCAGTTCTTC. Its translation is CASSRWDSGEDEQFF.